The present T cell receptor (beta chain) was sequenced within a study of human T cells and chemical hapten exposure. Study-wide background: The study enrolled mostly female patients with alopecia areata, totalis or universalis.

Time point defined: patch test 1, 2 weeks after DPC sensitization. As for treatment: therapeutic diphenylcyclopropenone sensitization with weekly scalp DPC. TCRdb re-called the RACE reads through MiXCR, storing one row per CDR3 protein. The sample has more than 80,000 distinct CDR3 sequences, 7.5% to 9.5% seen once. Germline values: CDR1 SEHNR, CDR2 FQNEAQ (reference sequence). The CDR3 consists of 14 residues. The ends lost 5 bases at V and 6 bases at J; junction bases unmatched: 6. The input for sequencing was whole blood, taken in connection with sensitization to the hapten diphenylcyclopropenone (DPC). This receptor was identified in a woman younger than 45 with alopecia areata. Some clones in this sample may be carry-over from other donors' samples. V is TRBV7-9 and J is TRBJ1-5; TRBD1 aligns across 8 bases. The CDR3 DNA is TGTGCCAGCAGCACCGGACAGGGCGCTCAGCCCCAGCATTTT. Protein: CASSTGQGAQPQHF.